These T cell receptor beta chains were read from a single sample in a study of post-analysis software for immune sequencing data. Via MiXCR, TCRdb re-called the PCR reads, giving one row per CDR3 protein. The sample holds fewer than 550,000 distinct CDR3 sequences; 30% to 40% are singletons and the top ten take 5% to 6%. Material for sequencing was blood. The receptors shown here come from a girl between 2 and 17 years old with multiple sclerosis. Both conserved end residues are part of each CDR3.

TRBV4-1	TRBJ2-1	CASSQAGRWDNEQFF
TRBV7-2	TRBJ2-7	CASSLGSVGHEQYF
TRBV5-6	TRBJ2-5	CASSLSRWTETQYF
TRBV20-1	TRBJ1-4	CSARVEGEKLFF
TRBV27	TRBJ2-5	CASSSRRGSGVQETQYF
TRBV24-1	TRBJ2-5	CATSDVRGSSYNEQYF
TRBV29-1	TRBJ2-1	CSGTLTSYNEQFF
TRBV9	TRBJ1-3	CASSVAGQSGNTIYF
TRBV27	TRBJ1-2	CASSLSRGYEGYTF
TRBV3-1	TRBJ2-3	CASSQDLRGFSTDTQYF
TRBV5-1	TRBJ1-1	CASSWDRTGVNTEAFF
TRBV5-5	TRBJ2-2	CASSPTSGGANTGELFF
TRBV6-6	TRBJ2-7	CASSSYGLESSYERYF
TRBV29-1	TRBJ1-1	CSVKGQTNTEAFF
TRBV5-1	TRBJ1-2	CASSLPKTGTGKLGYTF
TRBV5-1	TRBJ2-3	CASSFSGPPPDTQYF
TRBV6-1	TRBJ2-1	CASSPAYFSYNEQFF
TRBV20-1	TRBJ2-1	CSARGLLGDEEFF
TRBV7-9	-	CASSLAAGDEQYF
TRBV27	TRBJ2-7	CASSATPAYEQYF
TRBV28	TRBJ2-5	CASSLQGAGDNEQYF
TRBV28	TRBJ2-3	CASSRRWALVSTDTQYF
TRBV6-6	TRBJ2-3	CASSLLAGGPGDTQYF
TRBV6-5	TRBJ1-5	CASSPWGGRGNQPQHF
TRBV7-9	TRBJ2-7	CASSPVGHYEQYF
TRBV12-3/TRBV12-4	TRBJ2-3	CASGPGGSSDTQYF
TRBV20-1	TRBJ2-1	CSALRSYNEQFF
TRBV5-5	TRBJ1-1	CASSLEFQGNTEAFF
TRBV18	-	CASSPSRGAGSEQYF
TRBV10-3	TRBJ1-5	CAISESRGSNQPQHF
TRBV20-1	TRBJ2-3	CSAKNSFYTDTQYF
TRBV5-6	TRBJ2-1	CASSLGTRAPYNEQFF
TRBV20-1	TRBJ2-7	CSANPHIHEQYF
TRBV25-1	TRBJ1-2	CASSELTGGYGYTF
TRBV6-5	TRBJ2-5	CASSYSRLGETQYF
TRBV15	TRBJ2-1	CATSTRVAGNEQFF
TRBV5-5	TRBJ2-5	CASSLGDVQETQYF
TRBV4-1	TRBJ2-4	CASSRVGQLQYF
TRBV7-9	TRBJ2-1	CASRLVMYEQFF
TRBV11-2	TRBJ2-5	CASSLGGWPGRQETQYF
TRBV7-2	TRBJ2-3	CASSPNQLTGDTQYF